A selection of T cell receptor beta chains follows, all from one sample in a study of monozygotic twins with inflammatory bowel disease. Reprocessing the 5' RACE reads, TCRdb reports a single entry for every CDR3 protein and omits DNA. This sample's table reports a few hundred thousand distinct CDR3 sequences. Sequenced: blood. These TCRs come from a human donor with ulcerative colitis or Crohn's disease, or a healthy co-twin of an affected twin (not recorded which). The CDR3 runs from the conserved cysteine through the conserved F or W. Each record gives: CDR3 protein, V gene, J gene.

CDR3 protein: CSATGTSGRASNTGELFF; V gene: TRBV20-1; J gene: TRBJ2-2
CDR3 protein: CASSQDQTGGFYEQYF; V gene: TRBV4-3; J gene: TRBJ2-7
CDR3 protein: CASSVLGDTDTQYF; V gene: TRBV2; J gene: TRBJ2-3
CDR3 protein: CASSPPGLEGVREQFF; V gene: TRBV5-1; J gene: TRBJ2-1
CDR3 protein: CASSRDNTGELFF; V gene: TRBV5-1; J gene: TRBJ2-2
CDR3 protein: CATSEGSNQPQHF; V gene: TRBV24-1; J gene: TRBJ1-5
CDR3 protein: CASSPGLAIYGYTF; V gene: TRBV18; J gene: TRBJ1-2
CDR3 protein: CASGTGQETQYF; V gene: TRBV5-1; J gene: TRBJ2-5
CDR3 protein: CASARDSKETQYF; V gene: TRBV5-1; J gene: TRBJ2-5
CDR3 protein: CASSRSERELFF; V gene: TRBV4-1; J gene: TRBJ2-2
CDR3 protein: CASSQPMRDTQYF; V gene: TRBV4-2; J gene: TRBJ2-3
CDR3 protein: CASSLRQNTIYF; V gene: TRBV12-3/TRBV12-4; J gene: TRBJ1-3
CDR3 protein: CASSSRDPGDIQYF; V gene: TRBV7-3; J gene: TRBJ2-4
CDR3 protein: CASKGGVNAGTHEQYF; V gene: TRBV5-1; J gene: TRBJ2-7
CDR3 protein: CASSGTGTVNTEAFF; V gene: TRBV5-1; J gene: TRBJ1-1
CDR3 protein: CSARDTSARETQYF; V gene: TRBV20-1; J gene: TRBJ2-5
CDR3 protein: CASSRGLSNTEAFF; V gene: TRBV12-3/TRBV12-4; J gene: TRBJ1-1
CDR3 protein: CASSLKDRGGGQYF; V gene: TRBV12-3/TRBV12-4; J gene: TRBJ2-7
CDR3 protein: CSASRQGALNSPLHF; V gene: TRBV20-1; J gene: TRBJ1-6
CDR3 protein: CASSLLPAGGELFF; V gene: TRBV4-1; J gene: TRBJ2-2
CDR3 protein: CASSLAHMEDTQYF; V gene: TRBV7-2; J gene: TRBJ2-3
CDR3 protein: CASSFPGFETQYF; V gene: TRBV12-3/TRBV12-4; J gene: TRBJ2-5
CDR3 protein: CATSSPGSPTDTQYF; V gene: TRBV15; J gene: TRBJ2-3
CDR3 protein: CASSFITNTEAFF; V gene: TRBV12-3/TRBV12-4; J gene: TRBJ1-1
CDR3 protein: CASSFRGTYNEQFF; V gene: TRBV12-3/TRBV12-4; J gene: TRBJ2-1
CDR3 protein: CASSHGLAGAASTDTQYF; V gene: TRBV5-1; J gene: TRBJ2-3
CDR3 protein: CASSSDRGPTGELFF; V gene: TRBV27; J gene: TRBJ2-2
CDR3 protein: CAWVGLIPTGELFF; V gene: TRBV2; J gene: TRBJ2-2
CDR3 protein: CASSFETSGGQETQYF; V gene: TRBV5-1; J gene: TRBJ2-5
CDR3 protein: CSAHLNYGYTF; V gene: TRBV20-1; J gene: TRBJ1-2
CDR3 protein: CARGYSDTQYF; V gene: TRBV2; J gene: TRBJ2-3
CDR3 protein: CASSKTGGSTEAFF; V gene: TRBV19; J gene: TRBJ1-1
CDR3 protein: CASSHEGVDYEQYF; V gene: TRBV7-9; J gene: TRBJ2-7
CDR3 protein: CASSLYGQSNTEAFF; V gene: TRBV5-1; J gene: TRBJ1-1
CDR3 protein: CASSEAGQGETQYF; V gene: TRBV6-1; J gene: TRBJ2-5
CDR3 protein: CASSEYARMRETQYF; V gene: TRBV2; J gene: TRBJ2-5
CDR3 protein: CASKGGGNQPQHF; V gene: TRBV6-1; J gene: TRBJ1-5
CDR3 protein: CASSLGTRSSDTQYF; V gene: TRBV5-1; J gene: TRBJ2-3
CDR3 protein: CASSGRNTEAFF; V gene: TRBV6-5; J gene: TRBJ1-1
CDR3 protein: CATSPTRELLAHEQYF; V gene: TRBV15; J gene: TRBJ2-7
CDR3 protein: CASSIGTTSEQYF; V gene: TRBV5-1; J gene: TRBJ2-7
CDR3 protein: CASNTGGTYEQYF; V gene: TRBV12-3/TRBV12-4; J gene: TRBJ2-7
CDR3 protein: CASSLSVTSTNEKLFF; V gene: TRBV12-3/TRBV12-4; J gene: TRBJ1-4